Following are 20 T cell receptor beta chains from one sample sequenced in a study of blood T cell repertoires in COVID-19. Assay: immunoSEQ multiplex PCR; the TCRdb copy retains only in-frame clones and omits some. Of about 120,000 clones in the sample, 70% to 90% were seen once. The sequenced sample was peripheral blood. The receptors originated from a woman between 65 and 79 years old who had recovered from COVID-19.

This chain uses TRBV5-1 with TRBJ2-5, with D possibly matching TRBD2 (6 bases). V gave up 4 bases and J gave up 3 bases, with 7 bases separating them. Per the germline V gene, CDR1 is SGHRS and CDR2 is YFSETQ. The CDR3 runs to 12 residues. The CDR3 loop reads CASSGEEETQYF. The CDR3 DNA reads as TGCGCCAGCAGCGGGGAGGAAGAGACCCAGTACTTC.

The CDR3, as DNA: TGCGCCAGCAGCCAAGAGCGGTGGGGGGGCACTGAGCAGTTCTTC. It encodes CASSQERWGGTEQFF. The V call is TRBV4-1, the J call TRBJ2-1; a weak D match, TRBD2 (7 bases). Looked up from germline, CDR1 is MGHRA and CDR2 is YSYEKL. Between the trimmed V and J ends, which lost 0 bases and 9 bases, there was a span of 15 bases. The CDR3 has 15 residues.

The rearrangement joins TRBV28 to TRBJ1-1, with TRBD1 as a possible D gene (5 bases). Germline V gives CDR1 MDHEN, CDR2 SYDVKM. This CDR3 contains 14 residues. Trimming removed 6 bases from V and 5 bases from J, with 16 bases in between. For the CDR3, the DNA is TGTGCCAGCAGCCCCGGGGGAATGTGGACTGAAGCTTTCTTT. Protein product: CASSPGGMWTEAFF.

V usage is TRBV7-9 and J usage is TRBJ2-3; a weak D match, TRBD2 (6 bases). Germline V lookup: CDR1 SEHNR, CDR2 FQNEAQ (reference sequence). V gave up 1 base and J gave up 4 bases, with 15 bases separating them. The CDR3 sequence is 16 residues long. The CDR3 reads CASSLEAAWGADTQYF. The CDR3 nucleotides are TGTGCCAGCAGCTTAGAAGCGGCGTGGGGGGCAGATACGCAGTATTTT.

This clone was seen just once. The chain uses TRBV18 and TRBJ2-7, with TRBD1 identical over 7 bases. J gave up 5 bases and V 2 bases, and 9 bases lay outside the gene matches. The CDR3 extends over 15 amino acids. In germline, CDR1 is KGHSH, CDR2 LQKENI. The DNA of the CDR3 is TGTGCCAGCTCACCAACACAGGGGACCCTGGACGAGCAGTACTTC. This codes for CASSPTQGTLDEQYF.

This sequence joins TRBV28 and TRBJ2-3, with D unresolved. Germline lookup yields CDR1 MDHEN and CDR2 SYDVKM. The CDR3 covers 15 residues. Trimming cost V 3 bases and J 2 bases, with 12 bases left between them. CDR3 region: CASSFDGPVTDTQYF. CDR3 nucleotide sequence: TGTGCCAGCAGTTTTGATGGCCCAGTCACAGATACGCAGTATTTT.

The CDR3 bases are TGTGCCAGCAGTTTATCCCCTCGGGACAGGGGAGGAGAGACCCAGTACTTC. It encodes CASSLSPRDRGGETQYF. The chain joins TRBV27 to TRBJ2-5; TRBD1 agrees at 10 bases. CDR1 MNHEY and CDR2 SMNVEV come from the germline V gene (reference sequence). Trimming cost V 0 bases and J 4 bases; bases outside gene matches: 8. CDR3 length: 17 residues.

V is TRBV7-3 and J is TRBJ2-5; possible D gene TRBD2, 6 bases. V lost 5 bases to trimming and J lost 1 base, with 14 bases between them. CDR1 is SGHTA and CDR2 is FQGTGA in the germline V gene. This CDR3 is built from 15 residues. Here the CDR3 DNA reads TGTGCCAGCAGCCCCCGCGGGGTCGCCCAAGAGACCCAGTACTTC. Its translation: CASSPRGVAQETQYF.

The chain carries TRBV28 and TRBJ2-7, with D tentatively TRBD2 (7 bases). Germline V CDR1 and CDR2: MDHEN, SYDVKM. The germline V and J ends were trimmed by 4 bases and 0 bases, with 25 bases remaining between them. The CDR3 contains 19 residues. The CDR3: CASSSNRDTKAGLSYEQYF. The CDR3, as DNA: TGTGCCAGCAGTTCTAACAGGGACACTAAAGCGGGACTCTCCTACGAGCAGTACTTC.

The chain joins TRBV4-2 to TRBJ1-1; TRBD1 matches 11 bases. The length of the CDR3 is 18 residues. The V gene end was trimmed by 0 bases and the J gene end by 2 bases; junction bases not matched to a gene: 8. Per the germline V gene, CDR1 is LGHNA and CDR2 is YNFKEQ. In DNA form, the CDR3 reads TGTGCCAGCAGCCAAGATAGGGACAGGGGGTTTTTCAACACTGAAGCTTTCTTT. Its translation: CASSQDRDRGFFNTEAFF.

The gene calls are TRBV18 and TRBJ1-2; D gene uncertain. V was shortened by 0 bases and J by 8 bases, with 10 bases between the two germline ends. CDR3 length: 13 residues. Germline V gene sequence: CDR1 KGHSH, CDR2 LQKENI. Here the CDR3 DNA reads TGTGCCAGCTCACCACCGACCGTGGAGGGCTACACCTTC. Its protein is CASSPPTVEGYTF.

This chain uses TRBV28 with TRBJ1-1; perhaps TRBD1 as D (6 bases). This CDR3 has 16 residues. Germline V gene data show CDR1 as MDHEN and CDR2 as SYDVKM. V lost 6 bases, J lost 0 bases, and 17 bases lay in between. The CDR3 spells CASRDRISFMNTEAFF. As DNA, the CDR3 is TGTGCCAGCAGGGACAGAATCTCCTTCATGAACACTGAAGCTTTCTTT.

This clone has a handful of counts. The rearrangement uses TRBV4-2 and TRBJ1-2; 10 bases are shared with TRBD1. J was trimmed by 2 bases and V by 6 bases; bases with no gene match: 12. The CDR3 extends over 17 amino acids. Germline V gene data show CDR1 as LGHNA and CDR2 as YNFKEQ. CDR3 sequence: CASRPFEGDRGNYGYTF. The CDR3 DNA sequence: TGTGCCAGCAGACCCTTCGAGGGGGACAGGGGAAACTATGGCTACACCTTC.

The rearrangement links TRBV5-1 to TRBJ2-7; TRBD1 matches at 9 bases. The CDR3 spans 14 residues. Trimming cost V 4 bases and J 1 base; bases outside gene matches: 3. Germline-derived CDR1 and CDR2 are SGHRS and YFSETQ. Here the CDR3 DNA reads TGCGCCAGCAGCCGGGGACAGGGATCCTACGAGCAGTACTTC. This encodes CASSRGQGSYEQYF.

This chain joins TRBV4-1 and TRBJ2-7; 9 positions match TRBD1. The junction had 8 bases not matched to a gene; V was cut back by 3 bases and J by 5 bases. This CDR3 has 15 residues. Per the germline V gene, CDR1 is MGHRA and CDR2 is YSYEKL. CDR3: CASSHPGQGIDEQYF. CDR3 sequence (DNA): TGCGCCAGCAGCCATCCGGGACAGGGTATCGACGAGCAGTACTTC.

The chain is built from TRBV30 and TRBJ1-1, with 11 bases matching TRBD1. The CDR3 is 14 amino acids. With 1 base clipped from V and 4 bases from J, the junction kept 2 bases outside the gene matches. CDR1 GTSNPN and CDR2 SVGIG come from the germline V gene (reference sequence). The CDR3 coding sequence is TGTGCCTGGAGTGGAGGACAGGGGGCCACTGAAGCTTTCTTT. It translates to CAWSGGQGATEAFF.

This chain uses TRBV28 with TRBJ1-2; D remains ambiguous. CDR1 is MDHEN and CDR2 is SYDVKM in the germline V gene. The CDR3 has 13 amino acids. V was pared by 6 bases and J by 3 bases, with 11 bases between. This chain's CDR3 is CASRIGKHYGYTF. As DNA, the CDR3 is TGTGCCAGCAGAATCGGGAAACACTATGGCTACACCTTC.

The chain is built from TRBV7-6 and TRBJ1-1; the D gene is possibly TRBD1 (5 bases). Trimming removed 5 bases at V and 1 base at J, with 17 bases between. Germline-derived CDR1 and CDR2 are SGHVS and FNYEAQ. The CDR3 runs 16 residues. The CDR3 loop reads CASSPGSVRGNTEAFF. The CDR3 coding sequence is TGTGCCAGCAGCCCTGGATCGGTAAGGGGGAACACTGAAGCTTTCTTT.

The CDR3 loop is CASSFGGQETQYF. CDR3 bases: TGTGCCAGCAGCTTTGGGGGGCAAGAGACCCAGTACTTC. V usage is TRBV11-2 and J usage is TRBJ2-5; weak D call: TRBD2 (6 bases). CDR1 is SGHAT, CDR2 FQNNGV, per germline. V lost 3 bases, J lost 2 bases, and 7 bases lay in between. The CDR3 is made up of 13 amino acids.

This chain links TRBV3-1 (or the pseudogene TRBV3-2) with TRBJ2-7, with D unclear. The CDR3 is 13 amino acids. Trimming took 4 bases from V and 6 from J, leaving 13 bases between them. Germline lookup yields CDR1 LGHDT and CDR2 YNNKEL (reference sequence). The CDR3, as DNA: TGTGCCAGCAGCCCCAACGCAGGATCCGAGCAGTACTTC. It yields the protein CASSPNAGSEQYF.